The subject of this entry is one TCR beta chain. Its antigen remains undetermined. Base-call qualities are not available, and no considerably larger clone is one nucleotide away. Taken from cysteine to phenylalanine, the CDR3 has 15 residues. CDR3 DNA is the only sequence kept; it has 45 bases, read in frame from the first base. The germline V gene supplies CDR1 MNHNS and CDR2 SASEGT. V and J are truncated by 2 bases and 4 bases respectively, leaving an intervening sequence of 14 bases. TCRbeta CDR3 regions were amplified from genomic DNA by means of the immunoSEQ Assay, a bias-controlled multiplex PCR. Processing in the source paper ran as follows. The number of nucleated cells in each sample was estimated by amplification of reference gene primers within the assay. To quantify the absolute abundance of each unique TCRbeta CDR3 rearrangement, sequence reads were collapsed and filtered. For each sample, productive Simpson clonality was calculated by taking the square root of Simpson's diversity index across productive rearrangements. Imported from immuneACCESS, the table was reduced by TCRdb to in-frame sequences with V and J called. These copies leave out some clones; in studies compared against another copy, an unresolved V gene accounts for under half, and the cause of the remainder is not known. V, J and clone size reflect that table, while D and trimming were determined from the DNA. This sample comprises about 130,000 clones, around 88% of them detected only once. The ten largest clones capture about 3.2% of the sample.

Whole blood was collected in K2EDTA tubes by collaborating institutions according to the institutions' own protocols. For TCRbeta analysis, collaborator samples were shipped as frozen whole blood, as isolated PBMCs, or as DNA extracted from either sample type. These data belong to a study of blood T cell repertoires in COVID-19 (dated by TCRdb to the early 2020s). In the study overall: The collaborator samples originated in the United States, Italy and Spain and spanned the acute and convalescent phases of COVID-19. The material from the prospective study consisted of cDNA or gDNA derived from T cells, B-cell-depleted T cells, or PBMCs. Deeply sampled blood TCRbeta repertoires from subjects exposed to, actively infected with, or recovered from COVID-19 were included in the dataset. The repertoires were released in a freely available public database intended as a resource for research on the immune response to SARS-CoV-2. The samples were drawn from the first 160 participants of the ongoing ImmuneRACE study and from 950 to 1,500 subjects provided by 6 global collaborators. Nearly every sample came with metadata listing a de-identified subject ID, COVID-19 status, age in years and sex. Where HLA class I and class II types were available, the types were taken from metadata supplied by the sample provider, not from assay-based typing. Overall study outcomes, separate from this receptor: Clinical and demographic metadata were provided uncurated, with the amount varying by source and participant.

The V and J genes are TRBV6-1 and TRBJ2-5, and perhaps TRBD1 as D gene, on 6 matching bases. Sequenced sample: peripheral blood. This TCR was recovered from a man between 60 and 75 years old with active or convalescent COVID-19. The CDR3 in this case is CASSEYQGIGETQYF. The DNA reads TGTGCCAGCAGTGAATATCAGGGGATAGGAGAGACCCAGTACTTC.